The rows below give T cell receptor beta chains drawn from one sample of a study of cytomegalovirus exposure and HLA in healthy donors. This table comes from immunoSEQ multiplex PCR, and its TCRdb copy is limited to in-frame clones, with some not included. The sample carries approximately 96,000 clones, 74% recorded once. The sample taken for sequencing was PBMCs. The origin of the receptors is a male donor in good health and CMV-seronegative. Both conserved end residues are part of each CDR3. D genes are given only for firm matches. Size tells how often a clone was seen (once, few, many) or the class of an expanded clone, and some rows leave it out.

j_call clone_size v_call d_call cdr3_aa cdr3_nt
TRBJ2-7 - TRBV9 TRBD1 CASSVAQGAYEQYF TGTGCCAGCAGCGTAGCACAGGGGGCCTACGAGCAGTACTTC
TRBJ2-7 - TRBV27 TRBD1 CASSVYRGRSYEQYF TGTGCCAGCAGTGTCTACAGGGGCCGATCCTACGAGCAGTACTTC
TRBJ1-5 - TRBV27 TRBD1 CASRQGQNSNQPQHF TGTGCCAGCAGACAGGGACAGAATAGCAATCAGCCCCAGCATTTT
TRBJ2-7 - TRBV27 TRBD1 CASKNSGGGSYEQYF TGTGCCAGCAAAAACTCAGGGGGCGGCTCCTACGAGCAGTACTTC
TRBJ1-5 - TRBV28 - CATLPTGSNQPQHF TGTGCCACCCTGCCGACAGGATCCAATCAGCCCCAGCATTTT
TRBJ2-5 - TRBV14 TRBD2 CASSQLAGRRFETQYF TGTGCCAGCAGCCAACTAGCGGGTCGGCGGTTTGAGACCCAGTACTTC
TRBJ2-1 - TRBV5-6 - CASSLGLRINEQFF TGTGCCAGCAGCTTGGGACTACGAATCAATGAGCAGTTCTTC
TRBJ2-5 once TRBV4-2 - CASSQDRGSETQYF TGTGCCAGCAGCCAAGATCGGGGATCGGAGACCCAGTACTTC
TRBJ1-5 - TRBV28 - CASSEGAPQHF TGTGCCAGCAGTGAAGGGGCCCCCCAGCATTTT
TRBJ1-4 - TRBV19 TRBD1 CASSIVATGAATNEKLFF TGTGCCAGTAGTATAGTGGCTACAGGGGCTGCAACTAATGAAAAACTGTTTTTT
TRBJ2-7 - TRBV14 TRBD1 CASSPRDRVTREQYF TGTGCCAGCAGCCCCCGGGACAGGGTTACTCGCGAGCAGTACTTC
TRBJ2-7 once TRBV6-6 - CASGRGPTYEQYF TGTGCCAGCGGGCGGGGGCCCACCTACGAGCAGTACTTC
TRBJ2-7 - TRBV6-5 TRBD1 CASSYSRQGVGYEQYF TGTGCCAGCAGTTACTCGCGACAGGGTGTGGGGTATGAGCAGTACTTC
TRBJ2-7 - TRBV6-6 - CASSSFYEQYF TGTGCCAGCAGTTCCTTTTACGAGCAGTACTTC